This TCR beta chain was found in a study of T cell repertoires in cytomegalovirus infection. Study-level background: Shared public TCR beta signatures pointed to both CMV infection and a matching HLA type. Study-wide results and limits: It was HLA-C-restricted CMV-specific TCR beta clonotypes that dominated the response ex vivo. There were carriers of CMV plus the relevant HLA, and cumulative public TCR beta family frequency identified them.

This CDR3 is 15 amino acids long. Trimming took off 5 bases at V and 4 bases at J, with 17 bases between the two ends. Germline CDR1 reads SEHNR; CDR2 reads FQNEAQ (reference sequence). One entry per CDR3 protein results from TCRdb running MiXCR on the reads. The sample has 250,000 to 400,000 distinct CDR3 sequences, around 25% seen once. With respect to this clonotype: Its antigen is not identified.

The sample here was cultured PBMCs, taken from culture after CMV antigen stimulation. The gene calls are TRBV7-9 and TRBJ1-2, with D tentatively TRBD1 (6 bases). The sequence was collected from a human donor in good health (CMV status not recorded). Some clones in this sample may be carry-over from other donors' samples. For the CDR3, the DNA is TGTGCCAGCAGCCCCCACCGGGACAAATTCTATGGCTACACCTTC. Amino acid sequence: CASSPHRDKFYGYTF.